The 8 T cell receptor beta chains below were found in one sample sequenced in a study of blood T cell repertoires in COVID-19. Clones were read by immunoSEQ multiplex PCR, and TCRdb kept only the in-frame ones, dropping some. The sample yields 150,000 to 200,000 clones, 60% to 85% seen once. Sequencing was done on a sample of peripheral blood. The receptors come from a man aged 60 to 75 with active or convalescent COVID-19.

This clone was observed a handful of times. This CDR3 is CASLGDRIQPQHF. The CDR3 DNA follows: TGTGCCAGTCTGGGGGACAGGATCCAGCCCCAGCATTTT. This chain joins TRBV19 and TRBJ1-5; TRBD1 agrees at 8 bases. Germline CDR1 reads LNHDA; CDR2 reads SQIVND (reference sequence). The CDR3 covers 13 residues. Unmatched junction bases numbered 7, after V lost 8 bases and J lost 7 bases.

The gene calls are TRBV5-5 and TRBJ1-2, with TRBD1 as a possible D gene (6 bases). V was clipped by 4 bases and J by 7 bases, with 32 bases between them. CDR3 size: 19 residues. Germline values: CDR1 SGHKS, CDR2 YYEKEE (reference sequence). The CDR3 protein is CASSGGVIGVRTLALGYTF. In DNA form, the CDR3 reads TGTGCCAGCAGCGGGGGCGTTATCGGGGTACGAACTCTAGCCCTTGGCTACACCTTC.

This chain joins TRBV7-2 and TRBJ2-1; no reliable D call. CDR3 length equals 15 residues. CDR1 and CDR2 (germline): SGHTA, FQGNSA. The V end was cut by 4 bases, the J end by 6 bases, with 16 bases between. The CDR3 is CASSSNSGLSNEQFF. For the CDR3, the DNA is TGTGCCAGCAGCTCCAACTCGGGTTTGAGCAATGAGCAGTTCTTC.

Concerning this clone itself: A junction boundary mismatches the germline segment, possibly from a read error. This rearrangement joins TRBV7-2 to TRBJ2-7, with D tentatively TRBD2 (6 bases). This CDR3 has 15 amino acids. CDR1 and CDR2 from the germline V gene are SGHTA and FQGNSA. As DNA, the CDR3 is TGTGCCAGCAGCGTAGCTCAGGAGGGGATTTACGAGCAGTACTTC. Its protein product is CASSVAQEGIYEQYF.

The chain carries TRBV29-1 and TRBJ1-1; D remains ambiguous. Trimming took off 3 bases at V and 5 bases at J, with 13 bases between the two ends. Germline CDR1 SQVTM, CDR2 ANQGSEA. The CDR3 contains 13 residues. CDR3: CSVDDRRWTEAFF. The CDR3 DNA reads as TGCAGCGTTGATGATCGGAGATGGACTGAAGCTTTCTTT.

In this sample, this clone turned up once. This chain joins TRBV28 and TRBJ2-7, with D perhaps matching TRBD1 (6 bases). Trimming cost V 5 bases and J 3 bases, with 14 bases left between them. Germline V gene data show CDR1 as MDHEN and CDR2 as SYDVKM. The CDR3 extends over 14 amino acids. This CDR3 is CASSGTGRSYEQYF. For the CDR3, the DNA is TGTGCCAGCAGTGGAACAGGGCGAAGCTACGAGCAGTACTTC.

V and J are TRBV7-2 and TRBJ2-5; TRBD1 matches at 8 bases. The CDR3 consists of 14 residues. The germline V gene encodes CDR1 SGHTA and CDR2 FQGNSA. Trimming took 3 bases from V and 4 from J; bases not matched to a gene: 4. As DNA, the CDR3 is TGTGCCAGCAGCTTGGCAGGACAGGGAGAGACCCAGTACTTC. It is translated as CASSLAGQGETQYF.

The chain is built from TRBV6-5 and TRBJ2-1; tentatively, D is TRBD2 (6 bases). Germline V gene data show CDR1 as MNHEY and CDR2 as SVGAGI. V gave up 8 bases and J gave up 1 base, with 12 bases separating them. The CDR3 spans 14 residues. The chain's CDR3 is CASGSGRSYNEQFF. DNA for the CDR3: TGTGCCAGCGGTAGCGGACGTTCCTACAATGAGCAGTTCTTC.